The 29 T cell receptor beta chains in this list originate from one sample, sequenced in a study of tumor-infiltrating lymphocytes in primary liver carcinoma. The researchers produced TCR beta cDNA from approximately 0.45 ug total RNA with a constant-region primer. For TCR beta, libraries were produced by three nested multiplex PCR rounds using slightly modified ARM-PCR. A C-beta reverse primer and TRBV1-TRBV30 forward primers served in each of the first two PCR rounds, at approximately 10 cycles apiece. TCRdb used MiXCR to reprocess the multiplex PCR reads, holding one entry per CDR3 protein. The top ten hold about 20% of the sample, which has tens of thousands of distinct CDR3 sequences, over 70% seen once. Without any cell sorting, about 20-32 mg of bulk tissue yielded co-extracted RNA and DNA. Sequenced material: liver tumor tissue from sampling region 2. The subset: tumor region T2, inferior pole. All receptors derive from a man aged 35 to 55 with primary liver carcinoma and hepatitis B virus infection.

Concerning this clonotype: A junction end diverges from the germline sequence, so it may reflect a read error. The rearrangement links TRBV5-1 to TRBJ2-3, with 7 nucleotides matching TRBD2. This CDR3 is built from 13 residues. Per germline, CDR1 SGHRS and CDR2 YFSETQ. The CDR3 spells CASGLDAGDTQYF. The CDR3 DNA reads TGCGCCAGCGGCTTGGACGCGGGGGACACGCAGTATTTT.

The chain is built from TRBV30 and TRBJ2-1; D is perhaps TRBD1 (6 bases). V dropped 0 bases and J dropped 15 bases, with 27 bases sitting between them. Germline V gene lookup returns CDR1 GTSNPN and CDR2 SVGIG (reference sequence). This CDR3 has 16 residues. CDR3 DNA: TGTGCCTGGAGTGTACAGGGTACTAGTCCATACAATAAGCGGTTCTTC. This translates into CAWSVQGTSPYNKRFF.

Notes on this clonotype: The CDR3 ends on some other residue instead of the conserved phenylalanine or tryptophan, so this is likely a read error. The rearrangement uses TRBV29-1 and TRBJ2-1; 9 bases match TRBD2. The CDR3 loop spans 15 amino acids. CDR1 and CDR2 (germline): SQVTM, ANQGSEA. V lost 8 bases to trimming and J lost 9 bases; unmatched junction nucleotides: 17. CDR3 protein: CSTSKGGGRASEQFL. Here the CDR3 DNA reads TGCAGCACTTCAAAGGGGGGCGGGAGGGCTAGTGAGCAGTTCCTC.

This clonotype was seen a single time. An end of the junction does not agree with germline; a read error may underlie this. The V call is TRBV29-1, the J call TRBJ1-2; TRBD1 matches at 9 bases. CDR3 length: 16 residues. Germline V gene data show CDR1 as SQVTM and CDR2 as ANQGSEA. The CDR3 loop reads CSVEKSQGDRDNGYTF. For the CDR3, the DNA is TGCAGCGTTGAAAAGAGTCAGGGGGACAGGGACAATGGCTACACCTTT.

In the case of this clonotype: The conserved final phenylalanine or tryptophan is absent from the CDR3, which likely points to a read error. The chain has TRBV29-1 and TRBJ1-2; tentatively, D is TRBD1 (5 bases). Germline V gene data show CDR1 as SQVTM and CDR2 as ANQGSEA. The CDR3 sequence is 13 residues long. The V end lost 5 bases, the J end lost 6 bases, and 16 bases lay between the germline ends. CDR3: CSVMEQGENGYTI. Here the CDR3 DNA reads TGCAGCGTTATGGAGCAGGGAGAGAATGGCTACACCATC.

About this clonotype: The junction and the germline gene differ at one end; a read error may be behind it. The rearrangement uses TRBV5-1 and TRBJ2-5; perhaps TRBD1 as D (6 bases). Germline V CDR1 and CDR2: SGHRS, YFSETQ. The CDR3 runs to 15 residues. CDR3 bases: TGCGCCAGCAGCCCATTGGGGGTCAGGGGAGAGACTCAGTACTTC. Translation gives CASSPLGVRGETQYF.

The chain combines TRBV5-6 with TRBJ2-5; 7 bases line up with TRBD2. V shed 6 bases and J 5 bases; nucleotides not matched to a gene: 13. The germline V gene has CDR1 SGHDT and CDR2 YYEEEE. The CDR3 covers 15 residues. CDR3 in DNA: TGTGCCAGCACCCCCAACTGTGCGGGAGTGGAGACCCAGTACTTC. The encoded protein is CASTPNCAGVETQYF.

Concerning this clonotype: An end of the junction differs from the germline gene, which may be a read error. The chain combines TRBV4-1 with TRBJ1-2, with a weak D call TRBD1 (5 bases). Germline V gene data show CDR1 as MGHRA and CDR2 as YSYEKL. The CDR3 loop spans 14 amino acids. CDR3 amino acids: CTSSSPVRAGGYTF. The CDR3 DNA follows: TGCACCAGCAGCTCACCGGTCAGGGCTGGGGGCTACACCTTC.

This clonotype was counted only a few times. The chain recombines TRBV20-1 with TRBJ2-7, with D hard to call. The CDR3 is 15 amino acids. V was clipped by 0 bases and J by 1 base, with 13 bases between them. Germline loops: CDR1 DFQATT, CDR2 SNEGSKA (reference sequence). The CDR3 loop reads CSARDEIGPSYEQYF. The CDR3 DNA reads TGCAGTGCTAGAGATGAAATCGGGCCTTCCTACGAGCAGTACTTC.

About this clonotype: At one end, the junction sequence differs from germline, possibly due to a read error. The V and J genes are TRBV11-2 and TRBJ2-2, with 10 bases that match TRBD2. The CDR3 sequence is 15 residues long. Germline lookup yields CDR1 SGHAT and CDR2 FQNNGV. DNA of the CDR3: TGTGCCAGCAGTTTACTAGCGGGGAACGCCGGGGAGCTATTTTTT. Its protein product is CASSLLAGNAGELFF. The whole variable domain, remainder taken from reference TRBV11-2 and TRBJ2-2, is EAGVAQSPRYKIIEKRQSVAFWCNPISGHATLYWYQQILGQGPKLLIQFQNNGVVDDSQLPKDRFSAERLKGVDSTLKIQPAKLEDSAVYLCASSLLAGNAGELFFGEGSRLTVL.

As concerns this clonotype: No conserved phenylalanine or tryptophan ends this CDR3, so it is likely a read error. The limits of the CDR3 on the DNA are not certain, so only TCRdb's listed CDR3 is given. This chain links TRBV4-1 with TRBJ1-1; the table's D call, TRBD1, has no DNA check behind it. 16 amino acids form the CDR3, both terminal residues included. Germline loops: CDR1 MGHRA, CDR2 YSYEKL. The CDR3 here is CASSQGDRGRDTEVFY.

This clonotype was seen at least ten times. This chain uses TRBV28 with TRBJ2-5, with TRBD2 matching 7 bases. The CDR3 is 15 residues long. CDR1 is MDHEN, CDR2 SYDVKM, per germline. The V segment lost 3 bases and the J segment 4 bases; nucleotides outside the gene matches: 8. The CDR3 sequence is CASSFGGGRRETQYF. DNA of the CDR3: TGTGCCAGCAGTTTCGGGGGAGGGCGGCGAGAGACCCAGTACTTC.

This chain uses TRBV28 with TRBJ2-7, with TRBD2 identical over 8 bases. The V gene end was trimmed by 10 bases and the J gene end by 5 bases; junction bases not matched to a gene: 19. In germline, CDR1 is MDHEN, CDR2 SYDVKM. CDR3 length: 16 residues. In DNA, the CDR3 is TGTGCCAACAGATCTTTAAGCGGGAGTTATACCCACGAGCAGTACTTC. Translating it yields CANRSLSGSYTHEQYF.

The V gene is TRBV5-8, the J gene TRBJ2-1, with a possible D match to TRBD2 (5 bases). Germline CDR1 is SGHTS and CDR2 is YDEGEE. The V end was cut by 3 bases, the J end by 8 bases, with 18 bases between. This CDR3 contains 15 residues. The CDR3 protein is CASSSSVMGDYEQFF. The CDR3 DNA sequence: TGTGCCAGCAGCTCCTCAGTAATGGGAGACTATGAGCAGTTCTTC.

This clonotype was found many times. CDR3 amino acids: CASSYSEETGDEQFF. The CDR3 nucleotides read TGTGCCAGCAGTTACTCTGAAGAGACGGGAGATGAGCAGTTCTTC. The chain recombines TRBV6-6 with TRBJ2-1, with D tentatively TRBD2 (6 bases). The V gene's germline CDR1 is MNHNY and CDR2 SVGAGI (reference sequence). Trimming pared 0 bases from V and 8 bases from J, leaving 14 bases between. The CDR3 consists of 15 residues.

The chain carries TRBV29-1 and TRBJ2-5, with 9 bases matching TRBD1. This CDR3 has 12 residues. Germline V gene lookup returns CDR1 SQVTM and CDR2 ANQGSEA. After removal of 7 bases from V and 5 bases from J, the junction contained 5 bases not matched to a gene. The CDR3 nucleotides read TGCAGCGCCGGGACAGGGAGGGAGACCCAGTACTTC. Protein: CSAGTGRETQYF.

As for this clonotype: As the CDR3 is not closed by the conserved phenylalanine or tryptophan, this likely results from a read error. J is TRBJ2-3 and V is TRBV28; possibly TRBD2 for D (5 bases). Trimming cost V 1 base and J 2 bases, with 13 bases left between them. The CDR3 spans 16 residues. Germline CDR1 is MDHEN and CDR2 is SYDVKM. CDR3 bases: TGTGCCAGCAGTTTATCGACTAACGGCTCCACAGATACGCAGTATTTA. This codes for CASSLSTNGSTDTQYL.

CDR3 in amino acids: CASSHFQGASDEQFF. The CDR3 DNA reads as TGCGCCAGCAGCCATTTTCAGGGGGCTAGCGACGAACAGTTCTTC. This sequence joins TRBV4-3 and TRBJ2-1; 8 bases align to TRBD1. The germline gives CDR1 LGHNA, CDR2 YSLEER. Trimming removed 3 bases from V and 13 bases from J; junction bases left unmatched: 14. The CDR3 covers 15 residues.

As DNA, the CDR3 is TGTGCCAGCTCTCCGTACAGGTACAATGAGCAGTTCTTC. Protein sequence: CASSPYRYNEQFF. The V and J genes are TRBV12-3 or TRBV12-4 and TRBJ2-1, with D maybe TRBD1 (5 bases). Between the trimmed V and J ends, which lost 8 bases and 4 bases, there was a span of 12 bases. The CDR3 runs 13 residues.

To note about this clonotype: A junction boundary mismatches the germline segment, possibly from a read error. This chain connects TRBV28 to TRBJ2-1; TRBD1 matches at 7 bases. Germline CDR1 MDHEN, CDR2 SYDVKM. This CDR3 is 14 amino acids long. CDR3 bases: TGTGCCAGCATTTTCTCGGGACAGTGGAATGAGCAATTCTTC. Protein product: CASIFSGQWNEQFF.

This clonotype has a single count. The CDR3 does not end in the conserved phenylalanine or tryptophan, so this is likely a read error. The chain employs TRBV10-2 and TRBJ2-1; 12 bases fit TRBD2. The CDR3 runs 16 residues. After removal of 3 bases from V and 3 bases from J, the junction contained 3 bases not matched to a gene. CDR1 is WSHSY and CDR2 is SAAADI in the germline V gene. Here the CDR3 reads CASSDWTSGIYNEQFS. Written as DNA, the CDR3 is TGCGCCAGCAGTGACTGGACTAGCGGGATCTACAATGAGCAGTTCTCC.

Worth noting for this clonotype: A read error may account for a junction end that differs from germline. The chain is built from TRBV4-1 and TRBJ1-5; no clear D. Germline V CDR1 and CDR2: MGHRA, YSYEKL. The CDR3 loop spans 15 amino acids. The CDR3 reads CASSPIEVTNQPQHF. The CDR3 nucleotides are TGCGCCAGCAGTCCCATAGAGGTGACCAATCAGCCCCAGCATTTC.

Remarks on this clonotype: Mismatch with germline at one junction end may stem from a read error. The chain employs TRBV6-2 or TRBV6-3 and TRBJ2-1; tentatively, D is TRBD2 (6 bases). The CDR3 consists of 14 residues. The V gene's germline CDR1 is MNHEY and CDR2 SVGEGT. Here the CDR3 reads CACTHGGSYNEQFF. The DNA for the CDR3 is TGTGCCTGCACCCACGGAGGGTCCTACAATGAGCAATTCTTC.

This clonotype was observed many times. At one end the junction does not follow the germline gene, possibly because of a read error. The chain uses TRBV30 and TRBJ2-1; possibly TRBD2 for D (6 bases). This CDR3 region has 13 residues. Per the germline V gene, CDR1 is GTSNPN and CDR2 is SVGIG (reference sequence). Here the CDR3 DNA reads TGTGCCTGGGGGGGACTTTTTTACAATGAGCAGTCCTTC. Translated: CAWGGLFYNEQSF.

With regard to this clonotype: Relative to the germline gene, one junction end is altered; a read error may explain this. This chain uses TRBV29-1 with TRBJ1-1; 7 bases are shared with TRBD1. Germline V gives CDR1 SQVTM, CDR2 ANQGSEA. The CDR3 is 12 residues long. The CDR3 nucleotides read TGCAGCGTGAGGACAGGCATGACTGAGGCTTTCTTC. It translates to CSVRTGMTEAFF.

The rearrangement joins TRBV4-2 to TRBJ2-1, with TRBD1 matching over 10 bases. The ends lost 3 bases at V and 8 bases at J; junction bases unmatched: 10. This CDR3 has 16 amino acids. CDR1 and CDR2 from the germline V gene are LGHNA and YNFKEQ. The chain's CDR3 is CASSHPGGQGNYEQFF. The CDR3 DNA reads as TGTGCCAGCAGCCACCCAGGGGGACAGGGGAACTATGAGCAGTTCTTC.

This clonotype was counted many times. Because it lacks the conserved phenylalanine or tryptophan at the end, this CDR3 is likely a read error. The chain combines TRBV11-1 with TRBJ2-7; 8 bases are shared with TRBD1. CDR3 length equals 15 residues. The trim removed 4 bases at V and 2 bases at J, leaving 7 bases unmatched. CDR1 SGHAT and CDR2 FQDESV come from the germline V gene (reference sequence). The CDR3 protein is CASSSLPGGAYEQYL. The CDR3 DNA follows: TGTGCCAGCAGCTCGCTTCCAGGGGGCGCCTACGAGCAGTACCTT.

This clonotype was counted many times. This clone may be a read error of a much larger clone one base away. The chain employs TRBV6-1 and TRBJ2-3, with a weak D call TRBD2 (6 bases). This CDR3 has 12 amino acids. Germline V gives CDR1 MNHNS, CDR2 SASEGT. The CDR3 coding sequence is TGTGCCAGCCGGGACTTCACAGATGCGCAGTATTTT. This translates into CASRDFTDAQYF.

The chain is built from TRBV5-6 and TRBJ2-7; TRBD2 agrees at 9 bases. With 4 bases clipped from V and 0 bases from J, the junction kept 8 bases outside the gene matches. Germline V lookup: CDR1 SGHDT, CDR2 YYEEEE. The CDR3 covers 16 residues. CDR3 nucleotides: TGTGCCAGCAGCAATACTTGGCGGGGGGGCTCCTACGAGCAGTACTTC. Translation gives CASSNTWRGGSYEQYF. The full variable domain, with the rest looked up from reference TRBV5-6 and TRBJ2-7, is DAGVTQSPTHLIKTRGQQVTLRCSPKSGHDTVSWYQQALGQGPQFIFQYYEEEERQRGNFPDRFSGHQFPNYSSELNVNALLLGDSALYLCASSNTWRGGSYEQYFGPGTRLTVT.